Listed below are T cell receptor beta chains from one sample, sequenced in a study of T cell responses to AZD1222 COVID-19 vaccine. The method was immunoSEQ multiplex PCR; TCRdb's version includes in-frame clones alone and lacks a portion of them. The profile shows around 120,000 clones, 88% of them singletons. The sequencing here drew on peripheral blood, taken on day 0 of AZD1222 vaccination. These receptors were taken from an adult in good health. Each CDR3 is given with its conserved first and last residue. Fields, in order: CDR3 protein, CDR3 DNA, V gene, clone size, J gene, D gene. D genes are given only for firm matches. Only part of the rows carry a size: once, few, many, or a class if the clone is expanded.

cdr3_aa: CASSLLSDQETQYF
cdr3_nt: TGTGCCAGCAGCCTCCTCAGCGACCAAGAGACCCAGTACTTC
v_call: TRBV11-2
clone_size: .
j_call: TRBJ2-5
d_call: .

cdr3_aa: CATSRGAQDEAFF
cdr3_nt: TGTGCCACCAGCAGGGGGGCCCAAGACGAAGCTTTCTTT
v_call: TRBV15
clone_size: .
j_call: TRBJ1-1
d_call: .

cdr3_aa: CASSPRTGWGYTF
cdr3_nt: TGTGCCAGCAGCCCTCGGACAGGGTGGGGCTACACCTTC
v_call: TRBV9
clone_size: .
j_call: TRBJ1-2
d_call: TRBD1

cdr3_aa: CASSPGLAGANTGELFF
cdr3_nt: TGTGCCAGCAGCCCAGGACTAGCGGGGGCGAACACCGGGGAGCTGTTTTTT
v_call: TRBV5-4
clone_size: .
j_call: TRBJ2-2
d_call: TRBD2

cdr3_aa: CASKQQGAKNYGYTF
cdr3_nt: TGTGCCAGCAAACAACAGGGGGCGAAAAACTATGGCTACACCTTC
v_call: TRBV2
clone_size: .
j_call: TRBJ1-2
d_call: TRBD1

cdr3_aa: CASRGDVNTEAFF
cdr3_nt: TGTGCCAGCAGGGGGGACGTGAACACTGAAGCTTTCTTT
v_call: TRBV2
clone_size: .
j_call: TRBJ1-1
d_call: .

cdr3_aa: CASSRRLAGFQETQYF
cdr3_nt: TGTGCCAGTAGTAGGAGACTAGCGGGCTTCCAAGAGACCCAGTACTTC
v_call: TRBV19
clone_size: .
j_call: TRBJ2-5
d_call: TRBD2

cdr3_aa: CASSLGDGPNQPQHF
cdr3_nt: TGTGCCAGCAGCTTAGGGGACGGTCCCAATCAGCCCCAGCATTTT
v_call: TRBV7-9
clone_size: .
j_call: TRBJ1-5
d_call: .

cdr3_aa: CATSDPSLTGGNSPLHF
cdr3_nt: TGTGCCACCAGTGACCCCTCCTTGACAGGGGGTAATTCACCCCTCCACTTT
v_call: TRBV24-1
clone_size: .
j_call: TRBJ1-6
d_call: TRBD1

cdr3_aa: CAMPLTDRFNSPLHF
cdr3_nt: TGCGCCATGCCCCTAACGGACAGATTTAACTCACCCCTCCACTTT
v_call: TRBV10-1
clone_size: once
j_call: TRBJ1-6
d_call: .

cdr3_aa: CASSRRTGWDEQYF
cdr3_nt: TGTGCCAGCAGTCGGAGGACAGGGTGGGACGAGCAGTACTTC
v_call: TRBV6-5
clone_size: .
j_call: TRBJ2-7
d_call: TRBD1

cdr3_aa: CASSLNAGGSNTEAFF
cdr3_nt: TGTGCCAGCAGCTTAAATGCCGGGGGCAGCAACACTGAAGCTTTCTTT
v_call: TRBV7-3
clone_size: .
j_call: TRBJ1-1
d_call: .

cdr3_aa: CASSRGSTYNEQFF
cdr3_nt: TGTGCCAGCAGTCGCGGGAGTACCTACAATGAGCAGTTCTTC
v_call: TRBV6-5
clone_size: once
j_call: TRBJ2-1
d_call: TRBD2

cdr3_aa: CASSQQRADTQYF
cdr3_nt: TGTGCCAGCAGCCAACAACGGGCAGATACGCAGTATTTT
v_call: TRBV4-2
clone_size: .
j_call: TRBJ2-3
d_call: .

cdr3_aa: CASSSETSTDTQYF
cdr3_nt: TGTGCCAGCTCATCCGAGACTAGCACAGATACGCAGTATTTT
v_call: TRBV18
clone_size: .
j_call: TRBJ2-3
d_call: .

cdr3_aa: CASSLGYVSPYEQYF
cdr3_nt: TGCGCCAGCAGCTTGGGGTATGTCAGTCCCTACGAGCAGTACTTC
v_call: TRBV5-1
clone_size: .
j_call: TRBJ2-7
d_call: .

cdr3_aa: CASSLVAGFKNGYTF
cdr3_nt: TGCGCCAGCAGCTTGGTAGCAGGGTTCAAAAATGGCTACACCTTC
v_call: TRBV5-1
clone_size: .
j_call: TRBJ1-2
d_call: .

cdr3_aa: CASSLGGTSGANVLTF
cdr3_nt: TGTGCCAGCAGCTTAGGGGGGACGTCTGGGGCCAACGTCCTGACTTTC
v_call: TRBV5-4
clone_size: .
j_call: TRBJ2-6
d_call: .